This T cell receptor (beta chain) was found in a study of OX40 agonist ivuxolimab in advanced cancers. On the study more broadly: With ivuxolimab, an agonistic anti-OX40 (CD134) antibody, patients were treated.

Trimming cost V 2 bases and J 1 base; bases outside gene matches: 2. The CDR3 extends over 15 amino acids. Germline-derived CDR1 and CDR2 are SGHRS and YFSETQ. Data came from immunoSEQ multiplex PCR; TCRdb stores just in-frame clones and leaves some out. The profile covers tens of thousands of clones, with over 90% appearing a single time and 6.2% taken by the ten largest. This chain connects TRBV5-1 to TRBJ2-7, with 11 bases that match TRBD1. Sequenced here: CD4+ or CD8+ T cells sorted from blood, sampled in a trial of the OX40 agonist ivuxolimab. The source of this sequence is an adult with an advanced solid tumor such as melanoma, head and neck, liver or kidney cancer. For the CDR3, the DNA is TGCGCCAGCAGCTTAGGGACAGGGGGATCCTACGAGCAGTACTTC. Translated, it gives CASSLGTGGSYEQYF.